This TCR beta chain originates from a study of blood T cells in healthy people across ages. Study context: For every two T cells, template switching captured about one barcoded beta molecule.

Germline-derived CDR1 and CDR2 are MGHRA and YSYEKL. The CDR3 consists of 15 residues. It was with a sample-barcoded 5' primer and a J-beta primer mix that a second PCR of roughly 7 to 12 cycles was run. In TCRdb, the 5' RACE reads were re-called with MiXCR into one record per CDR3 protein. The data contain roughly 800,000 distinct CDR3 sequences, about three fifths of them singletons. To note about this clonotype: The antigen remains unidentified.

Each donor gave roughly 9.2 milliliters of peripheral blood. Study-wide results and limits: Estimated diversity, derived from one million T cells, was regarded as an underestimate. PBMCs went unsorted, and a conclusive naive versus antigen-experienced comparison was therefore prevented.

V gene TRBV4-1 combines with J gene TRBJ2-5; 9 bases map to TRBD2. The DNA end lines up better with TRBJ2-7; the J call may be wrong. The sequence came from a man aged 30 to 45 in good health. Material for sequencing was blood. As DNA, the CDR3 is TGCGCCAGCAGTACCATAGCGGGAGCCCCCTACGAGCAGTACTTC. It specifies CASSTIAGAPYEQYF.